The present TCR beta chain was sequenced within a study of T cell responses to AZD1222 COVID-19 vaccine. Study findings and constraints: Following two doses of AZD1222, Spike-specific TCR breadth and depth rose. Scientists sampled the repertoires only once the peak T cell response had passed. Among those given AZD1222, only six or seven were seropositive at baseline.

V lost 0 bases to trimming and J lost 2 bases, with 14 bases between them. This CDR3 has 18 amino acids. Germline V CDR1 and CDR2: LGHNA, YSLEER. A word on this clone: Its specificity is not known.

The data were produced by immunoSEQ multiplex PCR, yet TCRdb's version contains in-frame clones alone and is incomplete. The repertoire holds about 130,000 clones, with roughly 93% as singletons. Source: peripheral blood, taken on day 0 of AZD1222 vaccination. This chain connects TRBV4-3 to TRBJ2-6, with D unclear. The TCR was taken from an adult in good health. The DNA for the CDR3 is TGCGCCAGCAGCCAAGATCTATCCCAAGCTGCTGGGGCCAACGTCCTGACTTTC. Its translation is CASSQDLSQAAGANVLTF.